A selection of T cell receptor beta chains follows, all from one sample in a study of blood T cell repertoires in COVID-19. Assay used: immunoSEQ multiplex PCR; TCRdb lists only in-frame clones, some missing. The sample lists about 170,000 clones; less than 85% were seen once. The material sequenced was PBMCs or T cells enriched from blood (not recorded which). The receptor source for this set is a woman aged 45-65 years who had recovered from COVID-19. Both conserved end residues are part of each CDR3. Each record gives: clone size, CDR3 length, V gene, J gene, D gene, CDR3 DNA, CDR3 protein. A D gene is named only where the DNA matches it firmly. Some rows have no size entry. The others give once, few or many, or a class for an expanded clone.

>.|15|TRBV30|TRBJ1-5|.
TGTGCCTGGACCCTTAGCGACCGTAGCAATCAGCCCCAGCATTTT
CAWTLSDRSNQPQHF
>many|14|TRBV7-2|TRBJ1-1|TRBD1
TGTGCCAGCAGCTCGAATCCCGGGACAGAGGATCCTCTCTTT
CASSSNPGTEDPLF
>.|16|TRBV19|TRBJ1-5|TRBD1
TGTGCCAGTAGTATCCCCCCAGGGGGCGGTGGTCAGCCCCAGCATTTT
CASSIPPGGGGQPQHF
>.|17|TRBV9|TRBJ1-6|.
TGTGCCAGCAGCGTAGCCATGGGGAGGCGAGGGAATTCACCCCTCCACTTT
CASSVAMGRRGNSPLHF
>.|13|TRBV27|TRBJ1-2|TRBD1
TGTGCCAGCAGTTTGGACAGGGCCTATGGCTACACCTTC
CASSLDRAYGYTF
>.|19|TRBV6-2/TRBV6-3|TRBJ2-1|.
.
CASSSSGLAGGPSYNEQFF
>.|13|TRBV28|TRBJ1-2|TRBD1
TGTGCCAGCAGTCACGACAGGGCCTATGGCTACACCTTC
CASSHDRAYGYTF
>.|14|TRBV7-2|TRBJ1-2|.
TGTGCCAGCAGCTTATCTACAGGCCGGTATGGCTACACCTTC
CASSLSTGRYGYTF
>.|14|TRBV19|TRBJ1-2|.
TGTGCCAGTAGTATAACGCCTTACTCCTATGGCTACACCTTC
CASSITPYSYGYTF
>.|14|TRBV30|TRBJ2-3|.
TGTGCCTTCACACTACTCACTAGCACAGATACGCAGTATTTT
CAFTLLTSTDTQYF
>few|15|TRBV12-2|TRBJ1-4|.
TGTGCAAGTCGCTTAGCCCAGGGGGCTCGGGAAAAACTGTTTTTT
CASRLAQGAREKLFF
>once|14|TRBV7-9|TRBJ2-5|.
TGTGCCAGCAGCCAAATGGACAGTTCGGAGACCCAGTACTTC
CASSQMDSSETQYF
>.|18|TRBV11-3|TRBJ1-2|TRBD1
TGTGCCAGCAGCTTATCAGGTCGATTTAGGGGGCAGGGCTATGGCTACACCTTC
CASSLSGRFRGQGYGYTF
>.|14|TRBV7-8|TRBJ1-4|.
TGTGCCAGCACCCCCCCGGGGGACGCGGAAAAACTGTTTTTT
CASTPPGDAEKLFF
>few|15|TRBV30|TRBJ2-2|.
TGTGCCTGGAGCTTTTTGGGAGCGAACACCGGGGAGCTGTTTTTT
CAWSFLGANTGELFF
>.|13|TRBV6-2/TRBV6-3|TRBJ1-1|.
TGTGCCAGCAGTTACGGCGGGGGCACTGAAGCTTTCTTT
CASSYGGGTEAFF
>.|14|TRBV5-1|TRBJ1-4|.
TGCGCCAGCAGGACCGGGAGGCTCAATGAAAAACTGTTTTTT
CASRTGRLNEKLFF
>few|11|TRBV7-9|TRBJ1-3|.
TGTGCCAGCAGCCTGGCCAACACCATATATTTT
CASSLANTIYF
>.|13|TRBV28|TRBJ1-2|.
TGTGCCAGCCGCCAGGGCGTTGCATATGGCTACACCTTC
CASRQGVAYGYTF
>.|15|TRBV19|TRBJ1-5|.
TGTGCCAGTAGTATACTTCAGGGTGGGAATCAGCCCCAGCATTTT
CASSILQGGNQPQHF
>.|14|TRBV6-2/TRBV6-3|TRBJ2-1|.
TGTGCCAGCAGTTACTCGCCGGGGGTAAATGAGCAGTTCTTC
CASSYSPGVNEQFF
>.|12|TRBV18|TRBJ2-3|TRBD1
TGTGCCAGCTCTCCACAGGGGGATACGCAGTATTTT
CASSPQGDTQYF
>.|14|TRBV6-5|TRBJ1-3|TRBD1
TGTGCCAGCAGGGTACAGGGGTCTGGAAACACCATATATTTT
CASRVQGSGNTIYF
>.|14|TRBV28|TRBJ1-3|.
TGTGCCAGCAGTTTATCAGGGTGGGGAAACACCATATATTTT
CASSLSGWGNTIYF
>.|12|TRBV6-1|TRBJ1-1|.
TGTGCCAGCAGTGACAACCAGGGGAAGGCTTTCTTT
CASSDNQGKAFF
>.|13|TRBV29-1|TRBJ2-1|.
TGCAGCGTGCGAGACCCGGGAAACAATGAGCAGTTCTTC
CSVRDPGNNEQFF
>once|16|TRBV7-2|TRBJ1-1|TRBD1
TGTGCCAGCAGCCCTACCTCCACAGGGGAAAACACTGAAGCTTTCTTT
CASSPTSTGENTEAFF
>once|14|TRBV28|TRBJ1-2|TRBD1
TGTGCCAGCAGTTTCTTGGACAGGGACTATGGCTACACCTTC
CASSFLDRDYGYTF
>.|14|TRBV28|TRBJ1-5|TRBD1
TGTGCCAGCAGCCCCGGGACAGGGGTACTGGCCCAGCATTTT
CASSPGTGVLAQHF
>.|16|TRBV19|TRBJ2-6|.
TGTGCCAGTAGTATAAAAGGGGGATCTGGGGCCAACGTCCTGACTTTC
CASSIKGGSGANVLTF
>.|13|TRBV12-3/TRBV12-4|TRBJ1-5|TRBD1
TGTGCCAGCAGCGGGACAGGGGGCCAGCCCCAGCATTTT
CASSGTGGQPQHF
>.|15|TRBV5-6|TRBJ1-1|.
TGTGCCAGCAGCGCCGGGGCGGGGGGCAGGACTGAAGCTTTCTTT
CASSAGAGGRTEAFF
>.|16|TRBV11-2|TRBJ2-5|TRBD2
TGTGCCAGCAGCCTCAGAGCGGTAGCGGGAAAAGAGACCCAGTACTTC
CASSLRAVAGKETQYF
>.|15|TRBV5-4|TRBJ2-2|.
TGTGCCAGCAGCTTCCAGACAGGTTCCACCGGGGAGCTGTTTTTT
CASSFQTGSTGELFF
>.|14|TRBV3-1/TRBV3-2|TRBJ2-5|.
TGTGCCAGCAGCCTGACAGGTTCGGGGGAGACCCAGTACTTC
CASSLTGSGETQYF
>.|14|TRBV4-2|TRBJ1-1|.
TGTGCCAGCAGCCAAGATCGGAGTCTCACTGAAGCTTTCTTT
CASSQDRSLTEAFF
>.|16|TRBV7-9|TRBJ1-6|.
TGTGCCAGCAGCCATCGCGGGAGCCTGGCGGATTCACCCCTCCACTTT
CASSHRGSLADSPLHF
>.|14|TRBV18|TRBJ1-3|.
TGTGCCAGCTCACCCTCGGGGGATGGAAACACCATATATTTT
CASSPSGDGNTIYF
>once|17|TRBV5-6|TRBJ2-3|.
TGTGCCAGCAGCTTGGTGCGTTTAGCGGCCCGCACAGATACGCAGTATTTT
CASSLVRLAARTDTQYF
>.|16|TRBV6-6|TRBJ1-2|TRBD1
TGTGCCAGCAGCGCAATGGGGACAGGACTTGGCTATGGCTACACCTTC
CASSAMGTGLGYGYTF
>.|13|TRBV5-1|TRBJ1-2|.
TGCGCCAGCAGCTTGGCCGGTGTCTATGGCTACACCTTC
CASSLAGVYGYTF
>.|18|TRBV6-2/TRBV6-3|TRBJ1-5|.
TGTGCCAGCAGTTACTCGATTCCCGGGAGGGAGTTGGCCCAGCCCCAGCATTTT
CASSYSIPGRELAQPQHF
>.|15|TRBV5-1|TRBJ2-1|TRBD2
TGCGCCAGCAGTCAGACGACGGGCGGGAGGGATGAGCAGTTCTTC
CASSQTTGGRDEQFF
>.|11|TRBV20-1|TRBJ1-2|.
TGCAGTGCTAGTCTCGTCTATGGCTACACCTTC
CSASLVYGYTF
>.|13|TRBV29-1|TRBJ2-5|.
TGCAGCGTTGCCGCATTTCTAGGAGAGACCCAGTACTTC
CSVAAFLGETQYF
>.|16|TRBV7-8|TRBJ1-6|TRBD1
TGTGCCAGCAGCTTAGTTTACGGGACAGGGGGTTCACCCCTCCACTTT
CASSLVYGTGGSPLHF
>once|16|TRBV5-8|TRBJ2-5|TRBD2
TGTGCCAGCAGCTTGCGAGGCGGGAGGGCCCAAGAGACCCAGTACTTC
CASSLRGGRAQETQYF
>.|14|TRBV3-1/TRBV3-2|TRBJ2-2|TRBD2
TGTGCCAGCCGGGGGGGGGATCACACCGGGGAGCTGTTTTTT
CASRGGDHTGELFF
>.|13|TRBV28|TRBJ1-1|.
TGTGCCAGCAGTAACGGGGGGAACACTGAAGCTTTCTTT
CASSNGGNTEAFF
>.|15|TRBV7-9|TRBJ1-4|.
TGTGCCAGCAGTCCCACGGGGTCCACTAATGAAAAACTGTTTTTT
CASSPTGSTNEKLFF
>.|16|TRBV27|TRBJ2-5|.
TGTGCCAGCAGCTTTGGCCGAGGGGCAGCCGGGGGGCCCCAGTACTTC
CASSFGRGAAGGPQYF
>.|14|TRBV11-1|TRBJ2-5|.
TGTGCCAGCAGCTTAACAGGGTGGGAAGAGACCCAGTACTTC
CASSLTGWEETQYF
>.|16|TRBV3-1/TRBV3-2|TRBJ2-3|TRBD2
TGTGCCAGCAGCCAAGGAATAGGGCGGGAGTTCGATACGCAGTATTTT
CASSQGIGREFDTQYF